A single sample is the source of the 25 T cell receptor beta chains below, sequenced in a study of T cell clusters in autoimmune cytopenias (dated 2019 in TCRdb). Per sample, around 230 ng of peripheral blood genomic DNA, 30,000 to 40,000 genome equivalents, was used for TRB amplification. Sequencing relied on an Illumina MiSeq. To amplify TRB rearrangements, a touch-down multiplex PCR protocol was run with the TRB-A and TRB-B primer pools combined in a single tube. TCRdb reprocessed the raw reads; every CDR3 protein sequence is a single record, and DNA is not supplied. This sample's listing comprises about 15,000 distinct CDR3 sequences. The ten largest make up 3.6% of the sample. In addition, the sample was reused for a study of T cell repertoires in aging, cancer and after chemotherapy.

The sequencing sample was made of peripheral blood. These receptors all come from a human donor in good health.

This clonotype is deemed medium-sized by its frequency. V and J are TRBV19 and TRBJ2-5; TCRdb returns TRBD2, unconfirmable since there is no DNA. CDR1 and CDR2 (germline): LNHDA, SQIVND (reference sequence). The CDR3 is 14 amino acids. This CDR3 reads CASKTGRGQETQYF.

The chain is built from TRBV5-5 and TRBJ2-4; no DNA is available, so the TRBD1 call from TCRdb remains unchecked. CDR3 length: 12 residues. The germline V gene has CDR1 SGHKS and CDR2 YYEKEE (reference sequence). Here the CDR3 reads CASSQGNNIQYF.

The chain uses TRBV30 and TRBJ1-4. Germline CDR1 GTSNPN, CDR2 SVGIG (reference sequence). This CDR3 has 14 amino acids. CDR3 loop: CAWTVGIEGEKLFF.

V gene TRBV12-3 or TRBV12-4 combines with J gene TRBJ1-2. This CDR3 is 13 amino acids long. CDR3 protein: CASSLSSNYGYTF.

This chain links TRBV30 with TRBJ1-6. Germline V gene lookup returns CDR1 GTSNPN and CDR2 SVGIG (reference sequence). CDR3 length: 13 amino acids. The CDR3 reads CAWSVQGASPLHF. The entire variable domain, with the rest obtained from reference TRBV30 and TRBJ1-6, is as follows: SQTIHQWPATLVQPVGSPLSLECTVEGTSNPNLYWYRQAAGRGLQLLFYSVGIGQISSEVPQNLSASRPQDRQFILSSKKLLLSDSGFYLCAWSVQGASPLHFGNGTRLTVT.

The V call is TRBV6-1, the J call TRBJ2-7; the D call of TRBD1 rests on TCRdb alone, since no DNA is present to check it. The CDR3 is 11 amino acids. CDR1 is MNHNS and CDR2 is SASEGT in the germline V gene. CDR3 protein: CASPRGYEQYF.

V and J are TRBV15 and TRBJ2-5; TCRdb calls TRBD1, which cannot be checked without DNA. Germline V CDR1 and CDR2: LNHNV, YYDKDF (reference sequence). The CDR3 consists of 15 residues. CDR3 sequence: CATSRDRGAQETQYF.

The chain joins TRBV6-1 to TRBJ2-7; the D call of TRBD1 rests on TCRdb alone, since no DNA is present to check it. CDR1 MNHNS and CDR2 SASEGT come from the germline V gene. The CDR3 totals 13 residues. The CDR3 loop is CASSGKMAYEQYF.

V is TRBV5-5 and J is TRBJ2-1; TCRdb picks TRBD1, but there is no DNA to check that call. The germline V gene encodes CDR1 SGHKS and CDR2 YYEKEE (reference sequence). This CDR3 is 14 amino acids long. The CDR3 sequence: CASSSQGGVNEQFF. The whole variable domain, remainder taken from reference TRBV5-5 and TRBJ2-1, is DAGVTQSPTHLIKTRGQQVTLRCSPISGHKSVSWYQQVLGQGPQFIFQYYEKEERGRGNFPDRFSARQFPNYSSELNVNALLLGDSALYLCASSSQGGVNEQFFGPGTRLTVL.

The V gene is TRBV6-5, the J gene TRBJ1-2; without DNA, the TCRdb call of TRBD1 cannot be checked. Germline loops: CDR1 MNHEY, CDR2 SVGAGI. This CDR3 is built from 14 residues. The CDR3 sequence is CASTPTGGGDGYTF.

The chain's CDR3 is CASSTAGISRLKNIQYF. V gene TRBV12-3 or TRBV12-4 combines with J gene TRBJ2-4; there is no DNA to check the TCRdb D call of TRBD2. This CDR3 spans 17 amino acids.

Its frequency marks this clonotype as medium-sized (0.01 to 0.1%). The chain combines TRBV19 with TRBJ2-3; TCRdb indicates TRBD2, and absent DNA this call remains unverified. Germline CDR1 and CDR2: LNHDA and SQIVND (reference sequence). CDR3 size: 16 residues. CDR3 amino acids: CASSWGLAGAKDTQYF.

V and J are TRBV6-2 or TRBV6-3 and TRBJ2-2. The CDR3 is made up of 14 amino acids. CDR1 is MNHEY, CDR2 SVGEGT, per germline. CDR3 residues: CASSYFPSNGELFF.

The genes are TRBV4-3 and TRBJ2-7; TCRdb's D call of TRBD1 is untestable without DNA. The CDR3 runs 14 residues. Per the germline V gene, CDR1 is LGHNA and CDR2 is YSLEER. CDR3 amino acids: CASSPGLRFYEQYF.

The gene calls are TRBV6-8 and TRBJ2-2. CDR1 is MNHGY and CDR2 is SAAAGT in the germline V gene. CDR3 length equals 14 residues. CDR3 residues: CASSYSSDTGELFF.

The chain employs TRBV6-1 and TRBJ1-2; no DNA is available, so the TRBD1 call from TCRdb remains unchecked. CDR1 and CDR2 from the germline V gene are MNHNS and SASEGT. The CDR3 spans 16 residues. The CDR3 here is CASGVHLQGAIIGYTF.

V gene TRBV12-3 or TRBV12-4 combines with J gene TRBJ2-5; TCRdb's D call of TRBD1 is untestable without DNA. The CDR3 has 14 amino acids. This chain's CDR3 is CASRSRGTQETQYF.

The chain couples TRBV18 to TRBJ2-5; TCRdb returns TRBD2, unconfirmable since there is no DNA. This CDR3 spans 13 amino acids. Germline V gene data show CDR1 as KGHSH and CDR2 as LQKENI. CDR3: CASSPGRRETQYF.

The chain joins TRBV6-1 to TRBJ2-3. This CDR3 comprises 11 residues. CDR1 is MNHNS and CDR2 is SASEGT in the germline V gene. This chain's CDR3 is CASSEGNTQYF.

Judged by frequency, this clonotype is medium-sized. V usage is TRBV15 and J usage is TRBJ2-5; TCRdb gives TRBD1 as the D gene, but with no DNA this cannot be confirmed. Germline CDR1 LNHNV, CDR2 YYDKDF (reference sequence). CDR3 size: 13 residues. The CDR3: CATGRGFQETQYF.

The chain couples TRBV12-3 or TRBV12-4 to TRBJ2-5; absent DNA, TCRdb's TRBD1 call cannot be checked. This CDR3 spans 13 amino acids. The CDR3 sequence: CASQDRAQETQYF.

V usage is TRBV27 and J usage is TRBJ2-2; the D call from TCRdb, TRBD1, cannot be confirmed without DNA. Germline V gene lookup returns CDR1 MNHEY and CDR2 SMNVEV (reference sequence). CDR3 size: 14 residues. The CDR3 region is CASSLSQGPGELFF.

The CDR3 is CASSLYLLAGGNEQFF. The V call is TRBV12-3 or TRBV12-4, the J call TRBJ2-1; as DNA is missing, the TRBD2 call by TCRdb cannot be tested. The CDR3 totals 16 residues.

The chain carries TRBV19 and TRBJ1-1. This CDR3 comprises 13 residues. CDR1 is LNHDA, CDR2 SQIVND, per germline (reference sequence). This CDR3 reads CASSASLNTEAFF.

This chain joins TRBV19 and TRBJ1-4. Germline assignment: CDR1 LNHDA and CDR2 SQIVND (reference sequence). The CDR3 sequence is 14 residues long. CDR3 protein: CASSMTATNEKLFF.